Presented here are 8 T cell receptor beta chains from one specimen sequenced in a study of blood T cell repertoires in COVID-19. Clones were read by immunoSEQ multiplex PCR, and TCRdb kept only the in-frame ones, dropping some. Among 35,000 to 45,000 clones listed, around 90% were seen once. Sequencing was performed on peripheral blood. Receptors originate from a man aged 45-65 years with active COVID-19.

This chain uses TRBV5-1 with TRBJ2-7, with a possible D match to TRBD2 (6 bases). The CDR3 covers 13 residues. Germline V gene sequence: CDR1 SGHRS, CDR2 YFSETQ. Trimming removed 6 bases from V and 6 bases from J, with 16 bases in between. The chain's CDR3 is CASTHSPGGEQYF. In nucleotides, the CDR3 is TGCGCCAGCACACACTCTCCCGGGGGCGAGCAGTACTTC.

The chain combines TRBV7-2 with TRBJ2-5; 12 bases are a match to TRBD2. The CDR3 runs 17 residues. Trimming cost V 3 bases and J 2 bases; bases outside gene matches: 7. Per germline, CDR1 SGHTA and CDR2 FQGNSA. CDR3 nucleotide sequence: TGTGCCAGCAGCTTGGGGGGACTAGCGGGTTTTCAAGAGACCCAGTACTTC. As protein: CASSLGGLAGFQETQYF.

The rearrangement links TRBV7-2 to TRBJ2-1, with a tentative D call TRBD1 (6 bases). In germline, CDR1 is SGHTA, CDR2 FQGNSA. The CDR3 sequence is 14 residues long. Trimming cost V 0 bases and J 10 bases, with 13 bases left between them. In DNA, the CDR3 is TGTGCCAGCAGCTTAGCGGACAGCTCGAGGGAGCAGTTCTTC. It yields the protein CASSLADSSREQFF.

The V call is TRBV12-5, the J call TRBJ1-1; D is unresolved. The CDR3 has 12 residues. V lost 2 bases and J lost 14, with 15 bases in between. The germline gives CDR1 LGHNT, CDR2 FRNRAP. CDR3 residues: CASGLSGRRVFF. The CDR3 coding sequence is TGTGCTAGTGGTTTGTCAGGCCGGCGAGTATTCTTT.

The chain recombines TRBV29-1 with TRBJ2-7, with 11 bases matching TRBD1. This CDR3 is built from 12 residues. V shed 6 bases and J 6 bases; nucleotides not matched to a gene: 4. The germline gives CDR1 SQVTM, CDR2 ANQGSEA. The CDR3 bases are TGCAGCGTGGGACAGGGGGTGGGCGAGCAGTACTTC. Encoded protein: CSVGQGVGEQYF.

The chain joins TRBV15 to TRBJ1-1; TRBD1 aligns across 7 bases. Germline V gives CDR1 LNHNV, CDR2 YYDKDF (reference sequence). Trimming cost V 0 bases and J 0 bases; bases outside gene matches: 4. This CDR3 comprises 16 residues. This CDR3 reads CATSRDPGTVNTEAFF. As DNA, the CDR3 is TGTGCCACCAGCAGAGATCCGGGGACAGTGAACACTGAAGCTTTCTTT. Complete variable domain (other parts from reference TRBV15 and TRBJ1-1): DAMVIQNPRYQVTQFGKPVTLSCSQTLNHNVMYWYQQKSSQAPKLLFHYYDKDFNNEADTPDNFQSRRPNTSFCFLDIRSPGLGDTAMYLCATSRDPGTVNTEAFFGQGTRLTVV.

The chain recombines TRBV3-1 (or the pseudogene TRBV3-2) with TRBJ1-3, with 10 bases lining up with TRBD1. CDR1 is LGHDT and CDR2 is YNNKEL in the germline V gene (reference sequence). V trimming: 1 base; J trimming: 8 bases; junction bases outside the gene matches: 8. This CDR3 has 16 residues. The CDR3 sequence is CASSQALGQGMYTIYF. The CDR3 DNA sequence: TGTGCCAGCAGCCAAGCCCTGGGACAGGGGATGTACACCATATATTTT.

The chain uses TRBV27 and TRBJ2-7; 10 bases match TRBD1. Germline loops: CDR1 MNHEY, CDR2 SMNVEV (reference sequence). V shed 1 base and J 3 bases; nucleotides not matched to a gene: 6. The CDR3 has 16 amino acids. DNA of the CDR3: TGTGCCAGCAGTTTATGGATGGGGACAGGGGTCTACGAGCAGTACTTC. This translates into CASSLWMGTGVYEQYF.